This T cell receptor (beta chain) is drawn from a study of cytomegalovirus exposure and HLA in healthy donors. Study-wide findings and caveats: A further, later analysis showed that HLA-associated TCR beta chains (compared with equally common others) were more clonally expanded.

This clone was picked up a small number of times. The antigen is unknown. CDR3 length equals 14 residues. Trimming cost V 3 bases and J 1 base; bases outside gene matches: 1. CDR1 and CDR2 from the germline V gene are SGHTA and FQGNSA. The PCR employed 60 Vbeta primers together with 13 Jbeta primers. Data came from immunoSEQ multiplex PCR; TCRdb stores just in-frame clones and leaves some out. This repertoire shows around 64,000 clones, roughly 80% found once; its top ten account for 22%. The sequence derives from a woman in her twenties or thirties in good health and CMV-seropositive. The sequenced sample consisted of PBMCs. This chain links TRBV7-2 with TRBJ2-5; 8 nucleotides align to TRBD2. CDR3 nucleotide sequence: TGTGCCAGCAGCTTCCTAGCGGGCCAAGAGACCCAGTACTTC. Amino acids: CASSFLAGQETQYF.